This T cell receptor beta chain was sequenced for a study of cytomegalovirus exposure and HLA in healthy donors. Overall study results and limits: Because they were indistinguishable, some V segments, including TRBV6-2 and TRBV6-3, were excluded.

The CDR3 extends over 16 amino acids. In germline, CDR1 is SNHLY, CDR2 FYNNEI. Trimming cost V 5 bases and J 0 bases; bases outside gene matches: 8. A multiplex PCR was run with 60 Vbeta primers and 13 Jbeta primers. As processed by the authors: In a later analysis, around 10 million of approximately 86 million unique beta chains occurred in at least two donors. This table comes from immunoSEQ multiplex PCR, and its TCRdb copy is limited to in-frame clones, with some not included. The V and J calls and clone size were taken over from that table, and D and trimming were inferred from the DNA. The data show 95,000 to 150,000 clones, with approximately 79% seen just once and 2.1% held by the top ten. This clone came up once. Its antigen is not identified.

The material sequenced was PBMCs. This chain connects TRBV2 to TRBJ1-1; 8 bases agree with TRBD1. The TCR was taken from a man aged 30-40 years in good health and CMV-seronegative. The CDR3 DNA reads TGTGCCAGCAGTCCCAACCCGACAGGGGTGAACACTGAAGCTTTCTTT. It is translated as CASSPNPTGVNTEAFF.